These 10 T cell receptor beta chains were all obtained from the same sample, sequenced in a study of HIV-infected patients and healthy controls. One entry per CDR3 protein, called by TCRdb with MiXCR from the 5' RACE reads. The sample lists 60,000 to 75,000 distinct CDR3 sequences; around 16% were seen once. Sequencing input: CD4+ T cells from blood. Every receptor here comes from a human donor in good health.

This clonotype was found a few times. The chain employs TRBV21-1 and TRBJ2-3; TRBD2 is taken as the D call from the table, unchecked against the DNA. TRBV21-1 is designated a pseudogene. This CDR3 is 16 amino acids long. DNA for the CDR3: TGTGCCAGCAGCAAAGGTCCAGCGGGAGAGACGGATACGCAGTATTTT. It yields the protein CASSKGPAGETDTQYF.

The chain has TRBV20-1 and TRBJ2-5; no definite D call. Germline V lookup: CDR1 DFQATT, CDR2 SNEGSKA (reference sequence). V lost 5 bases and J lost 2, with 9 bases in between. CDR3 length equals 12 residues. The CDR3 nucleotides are TGCAGTGCTTCCGGGTCACAAGAGACCCAGTACTTC. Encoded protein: CSASGSQETQYF.

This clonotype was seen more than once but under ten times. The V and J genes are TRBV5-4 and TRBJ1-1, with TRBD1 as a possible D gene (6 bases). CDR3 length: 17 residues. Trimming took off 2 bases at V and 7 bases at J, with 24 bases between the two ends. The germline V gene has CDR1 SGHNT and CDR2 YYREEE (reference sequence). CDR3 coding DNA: TGTGCCAGCAGCTTTGGGGGAGAACAGGGCCCCTCGGGTGAAGCTTTCTTT. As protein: CASSFGGEQGPSGEAFF.

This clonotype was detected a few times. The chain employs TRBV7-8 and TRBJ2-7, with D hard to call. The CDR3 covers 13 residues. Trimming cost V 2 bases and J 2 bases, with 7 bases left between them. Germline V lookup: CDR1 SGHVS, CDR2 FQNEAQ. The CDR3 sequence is CASSLWAAYEQYF. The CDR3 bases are TGTGCCAGCAGCTTATGGGCAGCCTACGAGCAGTACTTC.

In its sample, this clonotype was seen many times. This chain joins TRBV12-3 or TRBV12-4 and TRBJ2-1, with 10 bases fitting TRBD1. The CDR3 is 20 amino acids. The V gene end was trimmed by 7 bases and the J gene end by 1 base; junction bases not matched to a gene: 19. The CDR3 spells CASNTWPRFGQGGSYNEQFF. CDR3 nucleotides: TGTGCCAGCAATACTTGGCCCCGATTCGGACAGGGGGGTTCCTACAATGAGCAGTTCTTC.

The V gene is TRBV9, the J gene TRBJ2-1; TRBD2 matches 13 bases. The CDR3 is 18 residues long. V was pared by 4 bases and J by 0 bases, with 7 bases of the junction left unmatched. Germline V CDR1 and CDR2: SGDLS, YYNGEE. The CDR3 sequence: CASSSRTSGGSSYNEQFF. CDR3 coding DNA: TGTGCCAGCAGCTCAAGGACTAGCGGGGGTAGCTCCTACAATGAGCAGTTCTTC. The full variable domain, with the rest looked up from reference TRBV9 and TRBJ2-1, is DSGVTQTPKHLITATGQRVTLRCSPRSGDLSVYWYQQSLDQGLQFLIQYYNGEERAKGNILERFSAQQFPDLHSELNLSSLELGDSALYFCASSSRTSGGSSYNEQFFGPGTRLTVL.

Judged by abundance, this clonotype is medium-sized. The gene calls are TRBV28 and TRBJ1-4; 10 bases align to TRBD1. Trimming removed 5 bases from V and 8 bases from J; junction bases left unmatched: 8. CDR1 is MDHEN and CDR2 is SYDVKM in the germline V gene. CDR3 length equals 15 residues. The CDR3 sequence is CASSIGTGVGEKLFF. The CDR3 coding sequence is TGTGCCAGCAGTATCGGGACAGGGGTCGGAGAAAAACTGTTTTTT.

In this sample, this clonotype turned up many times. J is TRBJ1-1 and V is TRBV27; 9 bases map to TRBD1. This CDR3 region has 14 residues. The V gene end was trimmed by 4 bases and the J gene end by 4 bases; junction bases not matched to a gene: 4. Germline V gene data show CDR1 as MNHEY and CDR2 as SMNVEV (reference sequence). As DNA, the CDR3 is TGTGCCAGCAGTTCACAGGGGGCCCTCACTGAAGCTTTCTTT. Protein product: CASSSQGALTEAFF.

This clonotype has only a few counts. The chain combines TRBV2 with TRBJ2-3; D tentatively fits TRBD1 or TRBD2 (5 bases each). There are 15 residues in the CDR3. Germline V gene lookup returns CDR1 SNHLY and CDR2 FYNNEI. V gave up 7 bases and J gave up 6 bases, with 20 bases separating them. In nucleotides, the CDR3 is TGTGCCAGCACCGAGGTACAGGTAACGGGGGATACGCAGTATTTT. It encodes CASTEVQVTGDTQYF. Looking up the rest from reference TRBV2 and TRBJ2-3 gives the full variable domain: EPEVTQTPSHQVTQMGQEVILRCVPISNHLYFYWYRQILGQKVEFLVSFYNNEISEKSEIFDDQFSVERPDGSNFTLKIRSTKLEDSAMYFCASTEVQVTGDTQYFGPGTRLTVL.

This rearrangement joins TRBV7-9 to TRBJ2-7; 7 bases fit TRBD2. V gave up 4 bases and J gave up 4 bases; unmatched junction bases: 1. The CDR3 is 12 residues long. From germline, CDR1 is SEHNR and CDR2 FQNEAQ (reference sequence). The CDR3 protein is CASSSSGYEQYF. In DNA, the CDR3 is TGTGCCAGCAGCTCTAGCGGATACGAGCAGTACTTC.